This entry features one T cell receptor (beta chain) sequence. Its antigen is undetermined. Germline V gene sequence: CDR1 SGHVS, CDR2 FQNEAQ. J lost 10 bases, V lost 0 bases, and 10 bases had no gene match. This CDR3 is 15 amino acids long. The source of the sample is a study of cytomegalovirus exposure and HLA in healthy donors. General study findings and limits: Under in vitro conditions, three CMV-associated chains were confirmed as specific for CMV antigens.

The primer mix had 60 Vbeta and 13 Jbeta primers. TCRdb keeps only in-frame clones here, not all; method: immunoSEQ multiplex PCR. The profile shows 140,000 to 150,000 clones, approximately 80% of them singletons. Sequenced material: PBMCs. This sequence joins TRBV7-8 and TRBJ2-3, with TRBD2 matching 7 bases. This receptor was obtained from a male donor in good health and CMV-seronegative. Here the CDR3 reads CASSLAPLTGRAQYF. In DNA, the CDR3 is TGTGCCAGCAGCTTAGCACCTCTCACGGGGAGGGCGCAGTATTTT.